This T cell receptor beta chain is from a study of glioma-infiltrating T cells after dendritic cell vaccination. Generated by immunoSEQ multiplex PCR, the TCRdb table keeps only in-frame clones and is missing some. The sample shows some 30,000 clones, 90% to 95% of them seen only once. This CDR3 contains 16 residues. Germline V gene lookup returns CDR1 SGHRS and CDR2 YFSETQ. The trim removed 4 bases at V and 0 bases at J, leaving 3 bases unmatched. The receptor's source is a human donor with glioblastoma. The J gene is TRBJ2-3, the V gene TRBV5-1; TRBD2 aligns across 12 bases. Source: blood, taken before dendritic cell vaccination. The chain's CDR3 is CASSRGLAGSTDTQYF. CDR3 nucleotides: TGCGCCAGCAGCCGCGGACTAGCGGGGAGCACAGATACGCAGTATTTT.